One and the same sample provided the 30 T cell receptor beta chains below, sequenced in a study of blood T cell repertoires in COVID-19. The assay was immunoSEQ multiplex PCR, and TCRdb's table has in-frame clones only and misses some. Found here are about 190,000 clones, 76% of them singletons; the top ten hold roughly a sixth. Material for sequencing was PBMCs or T cells enriched from blood (not recorded which). The origin of the receptors is a woman aged 45-65 years with acute COVID-19.

This chain connects TRBV19 to TRBJ1-6; D remains ambiguous. Trimming shortened V by 5 bases and J by 0 bases, and 8 bases separated the two germline ends. Germline CDR1 is LNHDA and CDR2 is SQIVND (reference sequence). There are 15 residues in the CDR3. CDR3 sequence (DNA): TGTGCCAGTAGTTTCGTTAGCTCCTATAATTCACCCCTCCACTTT. It codes for CASSFVSSYNSPLHF.

The chain has TRBV28 and TRBJ1-5; D is ambiguous. Germline V lookup: CDR1 MDHEN, CDR2 SYDVKM. V was clipped by 6 bases and J by 6 bases, with 15 bases between them. This CDR3 contains 14 residues. Here the CDR3 reads CASRQPASVQPQHF. CDR3 DNA sequence: TGTGCCAGCAGACAGCCAGCCTCTGTTCAGCCCCAGCATTTT.

This chain connects TRBV11-3 to TRBJ1-6; 7 bases are shared with TRBD1. After removal of 3 bases from V and 10 bases from J, the junction contained 3 bases not matched to a gene. The CDR3 covers 13 residues. The germline V gene has CDR1 SGHNT and CDR2 YENEEA. CDR3 bases: TGTGCCAGCAGCTTTGACAGGGACTCACCCCTCCACTTT. It codes for CASSFDRDSPLHF.

The chain employs TRBV3-1 (or the pseudogene TRBV3-2) and TRBJ2-7; D uncertain. Trimming took off 1 base at V and 0 bases at J, with 10 bases between the two ends. Germline CDR1 and CDR2: LGHDT and YNNKEL (reference sequence). The CDR3 sequence is 15 residues long. The CDR3 reads CASSQGGVHSYEQYV. The DNA for the CDR3 is TGTGCCAGCAGCCAAGGCGGCGTTCACTCCTACGAGCAGTACGTC.

The chain employs TRBV2 and TRBJ1-2, with 8 nucleotides matching TRBD1. There are 12 residues in the CDR3. CDR1 SNHLY and CDR2 FYNNEI come from the germline V gene. The J segment lost 7 bases and the V segment lost 6 bases, leaving 4 bases of the junction unmatched. In nucleotides, the CDR3 is TGTGCCAGCAGGCGCGGACAGGGTGGCTACACCTTC. The encoded protein is CASRRGQGGYTF.

V usage is TRBV19 and J usage is TRBJ2-1; D ambiguous. V was pared by 8 bases and J by 5 bases, with 10 bases between. Germline CDR1 LNHDA, CDR2 SQIVND (reference sequence). This CDR3 comprises 12 residues. The CDR3 loop reads CASLGQDNEQFF. The CDR3 bases are TGTGCCAGTCTGGGCCAGGACAATGAGCAGTTCTTC. The full variable domain, its missing parts supplied by reference TRBV19 and TRBJ2-1, is DGGITQSPKYLFRKEGQNVTLSCEQNLNHDAMYWYRQDPGQGLRLIYYSQIVNDFQKGDIAEGYSVSREKKESFPLTVTSAQKNPTAFYLCASLGQDNEQFFGPGTRLTVL.

The V gene is TRBV6-5, the J gene TRBJ1-1; 9 bases line up with TRBD1. J lost 4 bases, V lost 6 bases, and 9 bases had no gene match. The germline V gene encodes CDR1 MNHEY and CDR2 SVGAGI. The CDR3 consists of 15 residues. CDR3 sequence reads: CASSTPGTGSTEAFF. CDR3 coding DNA: TGTGCCAGCAGCACACCCGGGACAGGGAGCACTGAAGCTTTCTTT.

In regard to this clone: Sequence at one end of the junction differs from germline and may be a read error. The chain uses TRBV11-2 and TRBJ2-5; 9 nucleotides agree with TRBD2. This CDR3 has 15 amino acids. Germline values: CDR1 SGHAT, CDR2 FQNNGV. This CDR3 is CASTGASGAQGTQYF. For the CDR3, the DNA is TGTGCCAGCACAGGGGCTAGCGGGGCCCAAGGGACCCAGTACTTC.

This clone occurred a few times. The chain links TRBV27 to TRBJ1-4; D is possibly TRBD1 (6 bases). Trimming removed 5 bases at V and 7 bases at J, with 17 bases between. Germline lookup yields CDR1 MNHEY and CDR2 SMNVEV (reference sequence). The CDR3 consists of 15 residues. In nucleotides, the CDR3 is TGTGCCAGCAGTCTAACCAGGGGTTTTGGTGAAAAACTGTTTTTT. This sequence encodes CASSLTRGFGEKLFF.

The chain couples TRBV28 to TRBJ2-3; TRBD1 matches at 10 bases. Unmatched junction bases numbered 8, after V lost 5 bases and J lost 3 bases. Looked up from germline, CDR1 is MDHEN and CDR2 is SYDVKM. The CDR3 sequence is 16 residues long. The CDR3 DNA reads TGTGCCAGCAGTCCCCGGACAGGGGGAGTTACAGATACGCAGTATTTT. The encoded protein is CASSPRTGGVTDTQYF.

There are a few counts of this clone. The chain links TRBV6-2 or TRBV6-3 to TRBJ2-7; 10 bases line up with TRBD1. CDR1 and CDR2 (germline): MNHEY, SVGEGT. The CDR3 runs 16 residues. With 4 bases clipped from V and 7 bases from J, the junction kept 13 bases outside the gene matches. CDR3 DNA sequence: TGTGCCAGCAGTTTTTCCCCTTCGGGACAGGGGACGGAGCAGTACGTC. This gives the protein CASSFSPSGQGTEQYV.

This chain joins TRBV14 and TRBJ2-5; D is undetermined. The V gene lost 5 bases and the J gene lost 6 bases, with 7 bases spanning the gap. This CDR3 is built from 11 residues. Germline CDR1 is SGHDN and CDR2 is FVKESK. CDR3 loop: CASSGRQTQYF. Here the CDR3 DNA reads TGTGCCAGCAGCGGCCGCCAGACCCAGTACTTC.

J is TRBJ2-5 and V is TRBV24-1; unclear D gene. Germline loops: CDR1 KGHDR, CDR2 SFDVKD. V was shortened by 0 bases and J by 2 bases, with 6 bases between the two germline ends. This CDR3 comprises 14 residues. The CDR3: CATSDLQAQETQYF. The CDR3 DNA is TGTGCCACCAGTGATTTGCAGGCACAAGAGACCCAGTACTTC.

The chain employs TRBV7-2 and TRBJ1-4; TRBD1 agrees at 7 bases. This CDR3 has 15 residues. Trimming cost V 5 bases and J 3 bases; bases outside gene matches: 6. Germline V gives CDR1 SGHTA, CDR2 FQGNSA. Here the CDR3 DNA reads TGTGCCAGCAGCCCACAGGGGTTTGCTAATGAAAAACTGTTTTTT. It specifies CASSPQGFANEKLFF.

The chain carries TRBV19 and TRBJ1-2; D unresolved. With 3 bases removed from V and 7 bases from J, the gap between germline ends came to 12 bases. The CDR3 consists of 13 residues. In germline, CDR1 is LNHDA, CDR2 SQIVND (reference sequence). CDR3 amino acids: CASSMSPIPGYTF. The CDR3 DNA reads TGTGCCAGTAGTATGAGTCCGATTCCTGGCTACACCTTC.

The chain recombines TRBV28 with TRBJ2-7; 8 nucleotides match TRBD1. V lost 5 bases to trimming and J lost 3 bases; unmatched junction nucleotides: 6. This CDR3 is 14 amino acids long. Germline CDR1 reads MDHEN; CDR2 reads SYDVKM. The CDR3 region is CASSATGTGYEQYV. The CDR3 DNA is TGTGCCAGCAGTGCTACCGGGACAGGCTACGAGCAGTACGTC.

This clone was found once. V gene TRBV10-3 combines with J gene TRBJ2-5; 10 bases match TRBD1. CDR3 length equals 14 residues. Unmatched junction bases numbered 6, after V lost 6 bases and J lost 5 bases. Germline V gene lookup returns CDR1 ENHRY and CDR2 SYGVKD. The CDR3 spells CAIRADRGLETQYF. The CDR3 DNA reads as TGTGCCATCAGGGCGGACAGGGGGTTGGAGACCCAGTACTTC.

The CDR3 is CASSQAGGYYNEQFF. CDR3 in DNA: TGTGCCAGCAGCCAAGCGGGGGGCTACTACAATGAGCAGTTCTTC. This chain joins TRBV6-5 and TRBJ2-1; the match to TRBD2 covers 9 bases. Per the germline V gene, CDR1 is MNHEY and CDR2 is SVGAGI. V was clipped by 6 bases and J by 3 bases; unmatched bases: 6. CDR3 length equals 15 residues.

The gene calls are TRBV2 and TRBJ2-1, with TRBD2 matching over 8 bases. Germline V gene sequence: CDR1 SNHLY, CDR2 FYNNEI. V gave up 4 bases and J gave up 10 bases; unmatched junction bases: 12. This CDR3 has 15 amino acids. Written as DNA, the CDR3 is TGTGCCAGCAGTGGGGTAGCGGGGAGAGGTCAGGAGCAGTTCTTC. Translating gives CASSGVAGRGQEQFF. Full variable domain (rest looked up from reference TRBV2 and TRBJ2-1): EPEVTQTPSHQVTQMGQEVILRCVPISNHLYFYWYRQILGQKVEFLVSFYNNEISEKSEIFDDQFSVERPDGSNFTLKIRSTKLEDSAMYFCASSGVAGRGQEQFFGPGTRLTVL.

V and J are TRBV2 and TRBJ2-2; D gene unclear. This CDR3 comprises 17 residues. Germline V gives CDR1 SNHLY, CDR2 FYNNEI. The V and J ends lost 3 bases and 5 bases respectively, with 19 bases between them. The CDR3: CASSEADIRTYTGELFF. CDR3 DNA sequence: TGTGCCAGCAGTGAGGCTGACATTCGAACCTATACCGGGGAGCTGTTTTTT. Combining the CDR3 with reference TRBV2 and TRBJ2-2 gives the whole variable domain EPEVTQTPSHQVTQMGQEVILRCVPISNHLYFYWYRQILGQKVEFLVSFYNNEISEKSEIFDDQFSVERPDGSNFTLKIRSTKLEDSAMYFCASSEADIRTYTGELFFGEGSRLTVL.

This chain joins TRBV7-9 and TRBJ2-2; 10 bases fit TRBD1. After removal of 4 bases from V and 5 bases from J, the junction contained 13 bases not matched to a gene. This CDR3 is 18 amino acids long. Germline values: CDR1 SEHNR, CDR2 FQNEAQ (reference sequence). CDR3 in DNA: TGTGCCAGCAGCTCGCCCAAACCGGACAGGGGGAAGACCGGGGAGCTGTTTTTT. It yields the protein CASSSPKPDRGKTGELFF.

The count of this clone is one. The V and J genes are TRBV28 and TRBJ2-2; TRBD1 agrees at 7 bases. V shed 6 bases, J shed 4 bases, and the junction held 2 bases outside the gene matches. The CDR3 has 13 amino acids. Germline CDR1 MDHEN, CDR2 SYDVKM. The CDR3 loop is CASSGTATGELFF. In DNA, the CDR3 is TGTGCCAGCAGCGGGACAGCCACCGGGGAGCTGTTTTTT.

V is TRBV5-1 and J is TRBJ2-1; weak D call: TRBD2 (5 bases). The germline gives CDR1 SGHRS, CDR2 YFSETQ. The CDR3 contains 15 residues. V dropped 0 bases and J dropped 1 base, with 8 bases sitting between them. The CDR3, as DNA: TGCGCCAGCAGCTTGGAGCCGGGGTCCTACAATGAGCAGTTCTTC. Its translation: CASSLEPGSYNEQFF.

The chain couples TRBV5-6 to TRBJ1-2; D is unclear. This CDR3 has 18 residues. V was cut by 5 bases and J by 3 bases, with 26 bases left in between. The germline V gene encodes CDR1 SGHDT and CDR2 YYEEEE. The CDR3: CASRSIYGVTTADYGYTF. In nucleotides, the CDR3 is TGTGCCAGCAGATCTATTTACGGGGTGACAACCGCGGACTATGGCTACACCTTC. Variable domain in full (rest from reference TRBV5-6 and TRBJ1-2): DAGVTQSPTHLIKTRGQQVTLRCSPKSGHDTVSWYQQALGQGPQFIFQYYEEEERQRGNFPDRFSGHQFPNYSSELNVNALLLGDSALYLCASRSIYGVTTADYGYTFGSGTRLTVV.

The J gene is TRBJ2-1, the V gene TRBV19; D might be TRBD2 (5 bases). Trimming removed 7 bases from V and 0 bases from J, with 10 bases in between. The germline gives CDR1 LNHDA, CDR2 SQIVND (reference sequence). This CDR3 spans 14 amino acids. CDR3 coding DNA: TGTGCCAGTAAAGCGGCTCACTCCTACAATGAGCAGTTCTTC. Its translation: CASKAAHSYNEQFF. The full variable domain, its missing parts supplied by reference TRBV19 and TRBJ2-1, is DGGITQSPKYLFRKEGQNVTLSCEQNLNHDAMYWYRQDPGQGLRLIYYSQIVNDFQKGDIAEGYSVSREKKESFPLTVTSAQKNPTAFYLCASKAAHSYNEQFFGPGTRLTVL.

The CDR3 coding sequence is TGTGCCAGCTCACCAAAGGGGACAGATTTTAATGAGCAGTTCTTC. It encodes CASSPKGTDFNEQFF. The rearrangement uses TRBV18 and TRBJ2-1; 7 nucleotides align to TRBD1. CDR3 size: 15 residues. Germline V CDR1 and CDR2: KGHSH, LQKENI. The V and J ends lost 2 bases and 7 bases, in that order; junction bases with no gene match: 8. Drawing the rest from reference TRBV18 and TRBJ2-1, the complete variable domain is NAGVMQNPRHLVRRRGQEARLRCSPMKGHSHVYWYRQLPEEGLKFMVYLQKENIIDESGMPKERFSAEFPKEGPSILRIQQVVRGDSAAYFCASSPKGTDFNEQFFGPGTRLTVL.

With respect to this clone: Other DNA sequences from this sample encode an identical CDR3 as well. This chain uses TRBV12-3 or TRBV12-4 with TRBJ1-2; D remains ambiguous. The CDR3 extends over 10 amino acids. The V and J ends lost 6 bases and 6 bases respectively, with 5 bases between them. CDR3 amino acids: CASSLNGYTF. CDR3 coding DNA: TGTGCCAGCAGCCTAAATGGCTACACCTTC.

The V and J genes are TRBV5-1 and TRBJ1-1; tentatively, D is TRBD1 (6 bases). V was trimmed by 3 bases and J by 5 bases, leaving 17 bases between them. Germline lookup yields CDR1 SGHRS and CDR2 YFSETQ. CDR3 length: 15 amino acids. CDR3: CASSSGTTGNTEAFF. The CDR3, as DNA: TGCGCCAGCAGCTCGGGCACCACAGGGAATACTGAAGCTTTCTTT.

The genes are TRBV28 and TRBJ1-2; TRBD1 matches at 10 bases. This CDR3 spans 14 amino acids. Germline V gene data show CDR1 as MDHEN and CDR2 as SYDVKM. The trim removed 6 bases at V and 3 bases at J, leaving 4 bases unmatched. This chain's CDR3 is CASSLGQGDYGYTF. The CDR3 nucleotides read TGTGCCAGCAGCTTAGGACAGGGGGACTATGGCTACACCTTC.

The chain has TRBV7-9 and TRBJ2-5; 10 positions agree with TRBD2. V lost 5 bases to trimming and J lost 4 bases; unmatched junction nucleotides: 16. The germline CDR1 and CDR2 sequences are SEHNR and FQNEAQ (reference sequence). This CDR3 is 18 amino acids long. CDR3: CASSPGGQRGGLRETQYF. The DNA for the CDR3 is TGTGCCAGCAGCCCCGGGGGCCAGCGGGGGGGACTTAGAGAGACCCAGTACTTC.